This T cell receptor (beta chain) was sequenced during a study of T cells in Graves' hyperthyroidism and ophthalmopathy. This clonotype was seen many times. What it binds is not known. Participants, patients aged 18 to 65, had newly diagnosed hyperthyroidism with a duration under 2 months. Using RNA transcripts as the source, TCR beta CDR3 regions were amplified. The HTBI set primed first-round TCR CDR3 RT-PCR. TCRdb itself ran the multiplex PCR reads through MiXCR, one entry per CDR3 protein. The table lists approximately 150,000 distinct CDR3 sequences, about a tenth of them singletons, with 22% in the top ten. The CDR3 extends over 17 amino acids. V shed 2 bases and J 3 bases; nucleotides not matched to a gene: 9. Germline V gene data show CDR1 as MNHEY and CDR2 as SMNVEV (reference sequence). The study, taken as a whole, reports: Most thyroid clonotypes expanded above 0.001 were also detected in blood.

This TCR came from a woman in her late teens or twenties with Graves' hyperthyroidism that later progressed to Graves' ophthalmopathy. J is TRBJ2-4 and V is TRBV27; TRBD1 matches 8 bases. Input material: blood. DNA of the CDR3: TGTGCCAGCAGTTTAAGGCGTCTAGGACAGGGCAAAAACATTCAGTACTTC. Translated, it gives CASSLRRLGQGKNIQYF.